A single sample is the source of the 15 T cell receptor beta chains below, sequenced in a study of T cells in tuberculosis. TCRdb keeps only in-frame clones here, not all; method: immunoSEQ multiplex PCR. Of nearly 35,000 clones listed, approximately 89% are singletons. Source material: PBMCs. These TCRs come from a donor aged 5 to 30 with latent tuberculosis or without tuberculosis infection.

The chain combines TRBV13 with TRBJ2-7; 7 bases map to TRBD1. The CDR3 sequence is 12 residues long. Germline CDR1 and CDR2: PRHDT and FYEKMQ (reference sequence). J gave up 5 bases and V 8 bases, and 6 bases lay outside the gene matches. CDR3 sequence (DNA): TGTGCCAGCGGTATAGGGGGCCACGAGCAGTACTTC. It codes for CASGIGGHEQYF.

This clone was seen once. The chain links TRBV5-1 to TRBJ2-7; 10 bases are shared with TRBD1. The CDR3 is made up of 14 amino acids. CDR1 SGHRS and CDR2 YFSETQ come from the germline V gene. V shed 3 bases and J 5 bases; nucleotides not matched to a gene: 5. The CDR3 DNA sequence: TGCGCCAGCAGCTGGACCGGGACAGGGGACGAGCAGTACTTC. This codes for CASSWTGTGDEQYF.

The chain is built from TRBV7-8 and TRBJ2-7; 11 positions agree with TRBD2. V gave up 3 bases and J gave up 8 bases; unmatched junction bases: 6. Germline values: CDR1 SGHVS, CDR2 FQNEAQ. The CDR3 is made up of 14 amino acids. CDR3 residues: CASSFASGGKKQYF. The CDR3 nucleotides read TGTGCCAGCAGCTTTGCTAGCGGGGGGAAGAAGCAGTACTTC.

J is TRBJ2-5 and V is TRBV5-1; D possibly corresponds to TRBD1 (6 bases). Germline V lookup: CDR1 SGHRS, CDR2 YFSETQ. The CDR3 contains 15 residues. Trimming removed 7 bases at V and 5 bases at J, with 21 bases between. In DNA, the CDR3 is TGCGCCAGCGTGGGTTTAGGGGGAGCTGAGGAGACCCAGTACTTC. This codes for CASVGLGGAEETQYF.

The chain is built from TRBV7-2 and TRBJ2-5; D gene unclear. Germline lookup yields CDR1 SGHTA and CDR2 FQGNSA. The CDR3 is made up of 16 amino acids. V was pared by 1 base and J by 5 bases, with 17 bases between. The CDR3 protein is CASSLGMGPPGETQYF. The CDR3 DNA sequence: TGTGCCAGCAGCTTAGGTATGGGCCCCCCCGGCGAGACCCAGTACTTC.

CDR3 sequence reads: CASSPGTGGLLYGELFF. The CDR3 region has the DNA TGTGCCAGCAGCCCGGGGACAGGGGGCTTGTTATACGGGGAGCTGTTTTTT. The rearrangement links TRBV5-4 to TRBJ2-2; 12 bases map to TRBD1. V dropped 4 bases and J dropped 7; count of bases not matched to a gene: 11. The CDR3 runs to 17 residues. The germline V gene has CDR1 SGHNT and CDR2 YYREEE (reference sequence).

The chain combines TRBV7-6 with TRBJ2-3; 7 bases are shared with TRBD1. This CDR3 contains 13 residues. CDR1 is SGHVS, CDR2 FNYEAQ, per germline. J was trimmed by 7 bases and V by 4 bases; bases with no gene match: 5. The CDR3 DNA follows: TGTGCCAGCAGCTGGCAACAGGGGAATACGCAGTATTTT. It encodes CASSWQQGNTQYF.

J is TRBJ1-2 and V is TRBV19, with D unresolved. Trimming removed 1 base at V and 6 bases at J, with 15 bases between. The CDR3 consists of 15 residues. From germline, CDR1 is LNHDA and CDR2 SQIVND (reference sequence). The CDR3 nucleotides read TGTGCCAGTAGTATAGGTAACTTCAGGCCGGATGGCTACACCTTC. Protein: CASSIGNFRPDGYTF.

The J gene is TRBJ1-5, the V gene TRBV19; D gene unclear. V was pared by 3 bases and J by 0 bases, with 9 bases between. CDR1 and CDR2 (germline): LNHDA, SQIVND (reference sequence). The CDR3 is 15 amino acids. The CDR3: CASSIYWSSNQPQHF. The CDR3 DNA is TGTGCCAGTAGTATCTACTGGAGTAGCAATCAGCCCCAGCATTTT.

This chain joins TRBV5-5 and TRBJ2-1; 7 bases fit TRBD1. The V segment lost 4 bases and the J segment 13 bases; nucleotides outside the gene matches: 8. The germline CDR1 and CDR2 sequences are SGHKS and YYEKEE (reference sequence). The CDR3 covers 12 residues. Here the CDR3 reads CASSLVGDSQFF. The CDR3 region has the DNA TGTGCCAGCAGCCTGGTCGGGGACAGCCAGTTCTTC. The complete variable domain, with remaining parts taken from reference TRBV5-5 and TRBJ2-1, reads DAGVTQSPTHLIKTRGQQVTLRCSPISGHKSVSWYQQVLGQGPQFIFQYYEKEERGRGNFPDRFSARQFPNYSSELNVNALLLGDSALYLCASSLVGDSQFFGPGTRLTVL.

The chain joins TRBV5-8 to TRBJ1-1, with D perhaps matching TRBD1 (5 bases). CDR3 length: 13 residues. V was clipped by 10 bases and J by 4 bases, with 17 bases between them. Germline loops: CDR1 SGHTS, CDR2 YDEGEE. The CDR3 reads CAVPRAVSTEAFF. CDR3 sequence (DNA): TGTGCCGTCCCCAGGGCCGTTTCCACTGAAGCTTTCTTT.

The J gene is TRBJ2-4, the V gene TRBV28; D may be TRBD2 (5 bases). V shed 3 bases and J shed 1 base, with 7 bases lying between them. Germline V gene data show CDR1 as MDHEN and CDR2 as SYDVKM. The CDR3 covers 14 residues. CDR3: CASSFIAAKNIQYF. CDR3 nucleotide sequence: TGTGCCAGCAGTTTCATAGCGGCCAAAAACATTCAGTACTTC.

This chain joins TRBV27 and TRBJ2-5; D is unresolved. This CDR3 is built from 13 residues. Germline lookup yields CDR1 MNHEY and CDR2 SMNVEV (reference sequence). Deletions cut 4 bases from V and 5 bases from J, with 11 bases between. CDR3 DNA: TGTGCCAGCAGTTATTCAAGGAGCGAGACCCAGTACTTC. Its protein is CASSYSRSETQYF.

DNA for the CDR3: TGTGCCAGCAGCTTTCGGACAGCGATCTCTGGAAACACCATATATTTT. Protein: CASSFRTAISGNTIYF. V gene TRBV5-5 combines with J gene TRBJ1-3; perhaps TRBD1 as D (6 bases). The CDR3 loop spans 16 amino acids. Germline V lookup: CDR1 SGHKS, CDR2 YYEKEE (reference sequence). The V end was cut by 2 bases, the J end by 0 bases, with 12 bases between. The full variable domain, with the rest looked up from reference TRBV5-5 and TRBJ1-3, is DAGVTQSPTHLIKTRGQQVTLRCSPISGHKSVSWYQQVLGQGPQFIFQYYEKEERGRGNFPDRFSARQFPNYSSELNVNALLLGDSALYLCASSFRTAISGNTIYFGEGSWLTVV.

The sample holds one count of this clone. This chain links TRBV28 with TRBJ2-2, with D possibly TRBD2 on 5 matching bases. CDR1 and CDR2 from the germline V gene are MDHEN and SYDVKM. This CDR3 is 16 amino acids long. The V end lost 2 bases, the J end lost 1 base, and 11 bases lay between the germline ends. CDR3 protein: CASSLGFGKNTGELFF. The CDR3, as DNA: TGTGCCAGCAGTTTAGGCTTCGGGAAGAACACCGGGGAGCTGTTTTTT. Combining the CDR3 with reference TRBV28 and TRBJ2-2 gives the whole variable domain DVKVTQSSRYLVKRTGEKVFLECVQDMDHENMFWYRQDPGLGLRLIYFSYDVKMKEKGDIPEGYSVSREKKERFSLILESASTNQTSMYLCASSLGFGKNTGELFFGEGSRLTVL.